This T cell receptor beta chain was profiled in a study of CD8 T cells in Susac syndrome. The ends were cut back, 2 bases at V and 1 base at J, with 9 bases in the middle. This CDR3 region has 15 residues. Germline CDR1 reads MNHNS; CDR2 reads SASEGT. An amount of RNA that ranged from about 0.45 to 1 ug was reverse transcribed with random hexamers. TCRdb reanalysed the immunoSEQ multiplex PCR reads using MiXCR and keeps one entry per CDR3 protein. The sample lists 150,000 to 200,000 distinct CDR3 sequences, roughly 96% occurring once. FACS enriched CD8+ TEMRA cells, while bulk CD8+ and CD4+ were negatively isolated.

This clonotype was sampled from a human donor with multiple sclerosis. What was sequenced was CD4+ T cells from PBMCs. V is TRBV6-1 and J is TRBJ2-4, with unresolved D. The CDR3 DNA is TGTGCCAGCAGTGAACAGTCCAATGCCAAAAACATTCAGTACTTC. This codes for CASSEQSNAKNIQYF.